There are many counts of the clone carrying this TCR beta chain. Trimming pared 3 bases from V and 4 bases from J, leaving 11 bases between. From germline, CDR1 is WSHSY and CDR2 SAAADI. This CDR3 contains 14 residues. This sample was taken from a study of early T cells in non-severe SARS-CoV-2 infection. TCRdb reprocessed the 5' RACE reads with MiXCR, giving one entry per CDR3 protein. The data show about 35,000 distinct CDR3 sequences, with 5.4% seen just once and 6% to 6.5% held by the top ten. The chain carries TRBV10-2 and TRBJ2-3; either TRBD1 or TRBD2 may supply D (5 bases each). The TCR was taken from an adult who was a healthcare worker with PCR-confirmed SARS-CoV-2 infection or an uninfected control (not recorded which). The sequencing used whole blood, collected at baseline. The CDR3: CASSDVSGPDTQYF. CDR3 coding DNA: TGCGCCAGCAGTGATGTCTCGGGGCCAGATACGCAGTATTTT.